This T cell receptor beta chain derives from a study of Ad26.COV2.S vaccination and SARS-CoV-2 variants. Turning to the study itself: Administration of Ad26.COV2.S was intramuscular, either once or twice 56 days apart. The study's findings and limits: Recipients given vaccine exceeded placebo recipients in spike-specific TCR breadth. Vaccine and placebo recipients had similar non-spike TCR breadth. Substantial post-vaccination breadth of spike-specific CD8+ and CD4+ T cell responses was reported.

Described treatment: 15 to 20 received Ad26.COV2.S at low or high dose, single or two shots; about five received placebo; per-sample allocation not given. Vaccine and placebo recipients were sampled on day 63 after the first injection. Comment on this clone: Antigen: not known.

The assay was immunoSEQ multiplex PCR, and TCRdb's table has in-frame clones only and misses some. The sample includes hundreds of thousands of clones, 83% seen only once; the top ten take approximately 7.8%. This sequence was found in a person aged 18-65 years who received the Ad26.COV2.S COVID-19 vaccine or a placebo. Sequencing used peripheral blood, obtained in a trial of Ad26.COV2.S vaccine versus placebo.

CDR3 sequence: CASSIDPPDSEDNEQFF. As DNA, the CDR3 is TGTGCCAGTAGTATAGATCCTCCGGACAGCGAAGACAATGAGCAGTTCTTC. The chain carries TRBV19 and TRBJ2-1; TRBD1 might be the D (6 bases). Germline CDR1 LNHDA, CDR2 SQIVND (reference sequence). V was shortened by 0 bases and J by 5 bases, with 17 bases between the two germline ends. The CDR3 has 17 amino acids.